These 4 T cell receptor beta chains were sequenced from one sample in a study of T cell changes during pregnancy in multiple sclerosis. TCRdb keeps only in-frame clones here, not all; method: immunoSEQ multiplex PCR. The sample has more than 65,000 clones; approximately 90% are singletons. The sample in question was peripheral blood, obtained in the first trimester of pregnancy. The receptors originated from a female donor with multiple sclerosis, enrolled in a pregnancy study.

This chain joins TRBV6-5 and TRBJ1-2, with TRBD1 matching over 10 bases. Germline assignment: CDR1 MNHEY and CDR2 SVGAGI. The ends lost 5 bases at V and 1 base at J; junction bases unmatched: 1. CDR3 length equals 14 residues. The CDR3 loop is CASSRDRGNYGYTF. The CDR3 DNA follows: TGTGCCAGCAGTCGGGACAGGGGTAACTATGGCTACACCTTC.

The chain links TRBV28 to TRBJ2-7; D is undetermined. Germline assignment: CDR1 MDHEN and CDR2 SYDVKM. V lost 6 bases, J lost 6 bases, and 9 bases lay in between. The CDR3 length is 11 residues. The CDR3 spells CASRSRSEQYF. CDR3 in DNA: TGTGCCAGCAGGTCAAGGAGCGAGCAGTACTTC.

V is TRBV5-5 and J is TRBJ2-3, with no clear D. Trimming shortened V by 4 bases and J by 2 bases, and 8 bases separated the two germline ends. Looked up from germline, CDR1 is SGHKS and CDR2 is YYEKEE (reference sequence). This CDR3 is 13 amino acids long. The CDR3, as DNA: TGTGCCAGCAGCGCGCCAAACACAGATACGCAGTATTTT. Translation: CASSAPNTDTQYF.

The rearrangement joins TRBV11-3 to TRBJ2-7; D is possibly TRBD1 (5 bases). Between the trimmed V and J ends, which lost 5 bases and 1 base, there was a span of 15 bases. There are 15 residues in the CDR3. Germline V gene lookup returns CDR1 SGHNT and CDR2 YENEEA. In nucleotides, the CDR3 is TGTGCCAGCAGCCCGGATCCTGACAGTTCCTACGAGCAGTACTTC. It specifies CASSPDPDSSYEQYF.